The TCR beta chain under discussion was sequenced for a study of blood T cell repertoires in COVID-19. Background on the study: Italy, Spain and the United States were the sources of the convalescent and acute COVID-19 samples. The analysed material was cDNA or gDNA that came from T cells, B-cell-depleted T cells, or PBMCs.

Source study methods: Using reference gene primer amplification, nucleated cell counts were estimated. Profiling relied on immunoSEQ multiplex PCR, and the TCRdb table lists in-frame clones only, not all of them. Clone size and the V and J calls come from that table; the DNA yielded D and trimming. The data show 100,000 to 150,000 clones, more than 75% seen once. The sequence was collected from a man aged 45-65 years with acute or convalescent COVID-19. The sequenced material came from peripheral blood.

Here the CDR3 reads CASRSSANTGELFF. The CDR3 DNA is TGTGCCAGTAGATCTAGCGCGAACACCGGGGAGCTGTTTTTT. The chain has TRBV19 and TRBJ2-2; tentative D call: TRBD2 (6 bases). There are 14 residues in the CDR3. Germline CDR1 and CDR2: LNHDA and SQIVND (reference sequence). Between the trimmed V and J ends, which lost 6 bases and 0 bases, there was a span of 8 bases.